The clone carrying this T cell receptor (beta chain) was seen only a few times. Its matching antigen is unknown. The data stem from a study of CD8 T cells in ankylosing spondylitis. Findings of the study overall: Within ankylosing spondylitis blood, a TCR beta motif made up of eight highly homologous variants appeared to be characteristic. Earlier reports found some motif variants in synovial fluid and blood in reactive arthritis. CD8+ disease-linked clones were present at relatively low frequencies in blood. Reportedly, matched ankylosing spondylitis synovial fluid was significantly enriched for disease-linked clones.

J was trimmed by 5 bases and V by 5 bases; bases with no gene match: 4. The CDR3 extends over 13 amino acids. Germline CDR1 SGHAT, CDR2 FQNNGV. 5'-RACE, quantitative and with molecular barcodes, yielded the TCR beta libraries. TCRdb reanalysed the 5' RACE reads using MiXCR and keeps one entry per CDR3 protein. The sample shows 500,000 to 550,000 distinct CDR3 sequences, roughly 12% of them seen only once. This sequence originates from a male donor with ankylosing spondylitis. The specimen sequenced was blood, either unsorted or a sorted T cell fraction (not recorded which). The gene calls are TRBV11-2 and TRBJ2-3; 7 bases are a match to TRBD2. CDR3 in DNA: TGTGCCAGCAGCATCGCGGGAGAAGATACGCAGTATTTT. Protein sequence: CASSIAGEDTQYF.